The entry below gives a single T cell receptor (beta chain) sequence along with its context. Produced via immunoSEQ multiplex PCR; TCRdb's table is partial and in-frame only. The sample gives some 120,000 clones, roughly nine tenths of which show up once; around 4.6% is in the top ten. These data originate in a study of blood T cell repertoires in COVID-19. The CDR3 is 13 residues long. Between the trimmed V and J ends, which lost 5 bases and 2 bases, there was a span of 9 bases. Germline V gene lookup returns CDR1 MNHNY and CDR2 SVGAGI (reference sequence). The clonotype comes from a man aged 55-75 years with COVID-19, enrolled during active disease. J is TRBJ1-1 and V is TRBV6-6; D unclear. The sample taken for sequencing was peripheral blood. CDR3 protein: CASSARRNTEAFF. The CDR3 bases are TGTGCCAGCAGTGCCAGGCGAAACACTGAAGCTTTCTTT.